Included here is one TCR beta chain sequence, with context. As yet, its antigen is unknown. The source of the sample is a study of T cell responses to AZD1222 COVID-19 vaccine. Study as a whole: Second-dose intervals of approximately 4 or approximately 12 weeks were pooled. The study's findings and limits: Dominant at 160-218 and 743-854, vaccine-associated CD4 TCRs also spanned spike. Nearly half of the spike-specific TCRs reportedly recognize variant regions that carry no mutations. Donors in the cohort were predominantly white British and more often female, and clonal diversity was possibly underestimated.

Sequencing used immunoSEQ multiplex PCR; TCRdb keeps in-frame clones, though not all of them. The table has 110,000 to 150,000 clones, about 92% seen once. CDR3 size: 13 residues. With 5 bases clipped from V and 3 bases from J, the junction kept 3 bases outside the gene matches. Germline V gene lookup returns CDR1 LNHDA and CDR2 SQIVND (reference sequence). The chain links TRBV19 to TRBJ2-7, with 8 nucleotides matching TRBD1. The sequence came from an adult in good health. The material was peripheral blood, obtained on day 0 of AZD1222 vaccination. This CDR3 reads CASSYTGGYEQYF. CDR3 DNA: TGTGCCAGTAGTTACACAGGGGGCTACGAGCAGTACTTC.